Listed here are 28 T cell receptor beta chains from one sample, sequenced in a study of metastatic and nonmetastatic thyroid tumors. TCRdb reanalyzed the PCR reads via MiXCR. Seen here are thousands of clones, 20% to 30% observed once, and the top ten hold under 30%. Thyroid surgery took place with no prior treatment in any patient. Sequencing was done on a sample of tumor tissue. These receptors were collected from a female donor with papillary thyroid cancer or a benign thyroid nodule (not recorded which). Some clones in this sample may be carry-over from other donors' samples.

This clone was detected only a few times. A junction boundary mismatches the germline segment, possibly from a read error. CDR3 sequence: CASSDSSDREETQYF. CDR3 sequence (DNA): TGTGCCAGCAGTGACTCTTCGGACAGGGAGGAGACCCAGTACTTC. This rearrangement joins TRBV6-5 to TRBJ2-5; 8 bases map to TRBD1. Germline CDR1 MNHEY, CDR2 SVGAGI. The CDR3 is 15 residues long.

V and J are TRBV24-1 and TRBJ2-7, with TRBD2 matching 9 bases. This CDR3 spans 15 amino acids. CDR1 is KGHDR and CDR2 is SFDVKD in the germline V gene. The CDR3 sequence: CRTSDSRGGRNEQYF. CDR3 nucleotides: TGTCGCACCAGTGATTCGCGGGGGGGAAGAAACGAGCAGTACTTC.

The chain is built from TRBV27 and TRBJ2-1; no clear D. CDR1 and CDR2 (germline): MNHEY, SMNVEV (reference sequence). The V end was cut by 0 bases, the J end by 3 bases, with 3 bases between. This CDR3 is 13 amino acids long. The CDR3 DNA reads as TGTGCCAGCAGTTTATCATTCTACAATGAGCAGTTCTTC. This gives the protein CASSLSFYNEQFF.

V gene TRBV5-1 combines with J gene TRBJ2-3; 9 nucleotides agree with TRBD2. With 0 bases clipped from V and 4 bases from J, the junction kept 6 bases outside the gene matches. The CDR3 consists of 16 residues. CDR1 SGHRS and CDR2 YFSETQ come from the germline V gene. In DNA form, the CDR3 reads TGCGCCAGCAGCTTGGGAGTAGCGGGAGTTTCAGATACGCAGTATTTT. Translation: CASSLGVAGVSDTQYF.

This clone is judged medium-sized. This sequence joins TRBV6-5 and TRBJ2-7; TRBD1 agrees at 10 bases. The germline CDR1 and CDR2 sequences are MNHEY and SVGAGI. With 0 bases clipped from V and 6 bases from J, the junction kept 8 bases outside the gene matches. The length of the CDR3 is 16 residues. The CDR3 DNA follows: TGTGCCAGCAGTTACTCGATTACGAGACAGGGGGCCGAGCAGTACTTC. Amino acid sequence: CASSYSITRQGAEQYF.

The V call is TRBV28, the J call TRBJ1-6; D not resolved. The CDR3 covers 13 residues. V shed 6 bases and J shed 6 bases, with 9 bases lying between them. Germline-derived CDR1 and CDR2 are MDHEN and SYDVKM. The CDR3 sequence is CASSFGVNSPLHF. CDR3 nucleotide sequence: TGTGCCAGCAGCTTTGGGGTTAATTCACCCCTCCACTTT.

J is TRBJ2-3 and V is TRBV5-1, with TRBD2 matching 8 bases. CDR1 and CDR2 (germline): SGHRS, YFSETQ. The J segment lost 5 bases and the V segment lost 2 bases, leaving 10 bases of the junction unmatched. The CDR3 consists of 16 residues. CDR3 in amino acids: CASSFASGPWGDTQYF. The CDR3 nucleotides read TGCGCCAGCAGCTTTGCTAGCGGGCCGTGGGGAGATACGCAGTATTTT.

The rearrangement uses TRBV2 and TRBJ1-1; D not certain. This CDR3 region has 14 residues. With 4 bases removed from V and 1 base from J, the gap between germline ends came to 10 bases. CDR1 is SNHLY, CDR2 FYNNEI, per germline. CDR3 DNA: TGTGCCAGCAGTGGTCTCTACGGGAACACTGAAGCTTTCTTT. Translation gives CASSGLYGNTEAFF.

This clone appeared once. The rearrangement joins TRBV6-1 to TRBJ2-7; D may be TRBD2 (5 bases). The CDR3 spans 15 residues. Trimming took 8 bases from V and 6 from J, leaving 23 bases between them. Per germline, CDR1 MNHNS and CDR2 SASEGT. The CDR3 nucleotides are TGTGCCAGCCGTCAGGCGGAGGATTCTCCGGGCGAGCAGTACTTC. Translating it yields CASRQAEDSPGEQYF.

This clone is medium-sized in the sample. The CDR3 spells CASSLNRDKNEQYF. CDR3 DNA sequence: TGTGCCAGCAGTTTAAACCGGGACAAAAACGAGCAGTACTTC. The chain links TRBV2 to TRBJ2-7; the D gene is possibly TRBD1 (6 bases). This CDR3 is built from 14 residues. Germline CDR1 reads SNHLY; CDR2 reads FYNNEI. V lost 5 bases and J 5 bases, leaving 16 bases between the germline ends.

This clone is termed medium-sized. The chain couples TRBV2 to TRBJ1-1; D possibly corresponds to TRBD1 (5 bases). CDR1 is SNHLY and CDR2 is FYNNEI in the germline V gene. The germline V and J ends were trimmed by 6 bases and 10 bases, with 18 bases remaining between them. The CDR3 totals 13 residues. CDR3 in DNA: TGTGCCAGCAGGGGGGACTCCCAGGGACGAGCTTTCTTT. Residues: CASRGDSQGRAFF.

This clone has a count of ten or more. V is TRBV7-9 and J is TRBJ1-4, with 11 bases fitting TRBD1. CDR1 is SEHNR and CDR2 is FQNEAQ in the germline V gene (reference sequence). The CDR3 spans 17 residues. The V and J ends lost 4 bases and 3 bases, in that order; junction bases with no gene match: 7. The CDR3 DNA is TGTGCCAGCAGCTATAGGACAGGGGGCATAGCTAATGAAAAACTGTTTTTT. Translating gives CASSYRTGGIANEKLFF.

This clone has a handful of counts. The chain couples TRBV12-3 or TRBV12-4 to TRBJ1-6; D is perhaps TRBD1 (6 bases). Deletions cut 0 bases from V and 14 bases from J, with 8 bases between. The CDR3 totals 12 residues. CDR3 nucleotide sequence: TGTGCCAGCAGTTTAGCAAGGGGGGCCCTCCACTTT. Residues: CASSLARGALHF.

This clone showed up just a few times. In DNA form, the CDR3 reads TGTGCCAGCAGACGAGCCGGGGCCAACGTCCTGACTTTC. Translating gives CASRRAGANVLTF. The J gene is TRBJ2-6, the V gene TRBV27; D is unclear. CDR3 length: 13 amino acids. Germline V lookup: CDR1 MNHEY, CDR2 SMNVEV (reference sequence). Trimming shortened V by 6 bases and J by 4 bases, and 7 bases separated the two germline ends.

J is TRBJ1-6 and V is TRBV28; maybe TRBD1 (5 bases). Trimming took 6 bases from V and 8 from J, leaving 17 bases between them. The germline V gene encodes CDR1 MDHEN and CDR2 SYDVKM. The CDR3 has 15 residues. CDR3 bases: TGTGCCAGCAGCCTACCCCGGGACGGAGATTCACCCCTCCACTTT. It yields the protein CASSLPRDGDSPLHF. Variable domain in full (rest from reference TRBV28 and TRBJ1-6): DVKVTQSSRYLVKRTGEKVFLECVQDMDHENMFWYRQDPGLGLRLIYFSYDVKMKEKGDIPEGYSVSREKKERFSLILESASTNQTSMYLCASSLPRDGDSPLHFGNGTRLTVT.

This clone was seen repeatedly, ten times or more. The chain is built from TRBV3-1 and TRBJ2-3; D unclear. V was shortened by 0 bases and J by 2 bases, with 9 bases between the two germline ends. The CDR3 covers 15 residues. Germline V gene sequence: CDR1 LGHDT, CDR2 YNNKEL (reference sequence). The CDR3 region is CASSQDGIYTDTQYF. The CDR3 DNA reads as TGTGCCAGCAGCCAAGATGGCATTTACACAGATACGCAGTATTTT.

A few counts support this clone. The rearrangement uses TRBV25-1 and TRBJ1-1, with 8 bases identical to TRBD1. Looked up from germline, CDR1 is MGHDK and CDR2 is SYGVNS. V was pared by 5 bases and J by 5 bases, with 7 bases of the junction left unmatched. CDR3 size: 14 residues. The CDR3 DNA is TGTGCCAGCAGTACGGACAGGGAAGGAACTGAAGCTTTCTTT. Residues: CASSTDREGTEAFF.

This chain uses TRBV28 with TRBJ2-1; 8 nucleotides line up with TRBD2. CDR1 MDHEN and CDR2 SYDVKM come from the germline V gene. V lost 6 bases and J lost 6; bases outside the gene matches: 13. There are 16 residues in the CDR3. The CDR3 DNA sequence: TGTGCCAGCAGCCATTACGGGGGGGGGCGTTTCAATGAGCAGTTCTTC. It encodes CASSHYGGGRFNEQFF.

The V gene is TRBV18, the J gene TRBJ2-5; possible D gene TRBD1, 6 bases. Germline V lookup: CDR1 KGHSH, CDR2 LQKENI. The V and J ends lost 4 bases and 4 bases respectively, with 19 bases between them. The CDR3 totals 16 residues. CDR3 residues: CASSLGQLGKGETQYF. The CDR3, as DNA: TGTGCCAGCTCACTTGGACAGTTAGGGAAAGGAGAGACCCAGTACTTC. Filled out from reference TRBV18 and TRBJ2-5, the complete variable domain reads NAGVMQNPRHLVRRRGQEARLRCSPMKGHSHVYWYRQLPEEGLKFMVYLQKENIIDESGMPKERFSAEFPKEGPSILRIQQVVRGDSAAYFCASSLGQLGKGETQYFGPGTRLLVL.

The table lists this clone with a few counts. V usage is TRBV6-1 and J usage is TRBJ2-2; 8 nucleotides align to TRBD2. CDR1 MNHNS and CDR2 SASEGT come from the germline V gene. The CDR3 loop spans 18 amino acids. The ends lost 4 bases at V and 3 bases at J; junction bases unmatched: 13. The CDR3 coding sequence is TGTGCCAGCAGTGTTTCGCTAGCGGGCCCGATTCACACCGGGGAGCTGTTTTTT. Amino acid sequence: CASSVSLAGPIHTGELFF.

The gene calls are TRBV6-1 and TRBJ2-7; no clear D gene. V lost 1 base and J lost 3, with 7 bases in between. Germline V gene data show CDR1 as MNHNS and CDR2 as SASEGT. This CDR3 is 13 amino acids long. The CDR3 nucleotides are TGTGCCAGCAGTGAAGGGATAGGCTACGAGCAGTACTTC. It yields the protein CASSEGIGYEQYF.

This clone was counted between two and nine times. The chain has TRBV5-1 and TRBJ1-2, with a tentative D call TRBD1 (6 bases). Germline V lookup: CDR1 SGHRS, CDR2 YFSETQ. Between the trimmed V and J ends, which lost 0 bases and 3 bases, there was a span of 9 bases. This CDR3 contains 14 residues. The CDR3 DNA reads as TGCGCCAGCAGCTTGGACAGGGTTTACTATGGCTACACCTTC. As protein: CASSLDRVYYGYTF.

The sample holds many counts of this clone. The gene calls are TRBV11-2 and TRBJ1-1, with TRBD1 matching over 8 bases. Looked up from germline, CDR1 is SGHAT and CDR2 is FQNNGV. V gave up 4 bases and J gave up 3 bases; unmatched junction bases: 10. The CDR3 runs 16 residues. This chain's CDR3 is CASSSNRGMRYTEAFF. In DNA form, the CDR3 reads TGTGCCAGCAGCTCCAACAGGGGGATGAGATACACTGAAGCTTTCTTT.

This clone was observed at least ten times. This rearrangement joins TRBV5-1 to TRBJ2-3, with 13 bases matching TRBD2. With 3 bases clipped from V and 1 base from J, the junction kept 5 bases outside the gene matches. CDR1 SGHRS and CDR2 YFSETQ come from the germline V gene. CDR3 length equals 17 residues. DNA for the CDR3: TGCGCCAGCAGCTGGACTAGCGGGGGACGACGCACAGATACGCAGTATTTT. Its translation: CASSWTSGGRRTDTQYF.

By share, this clone ranks as medium-sized. The rearrangement links TRBV6-2 or TRBV6-3 to TRBJ2-7, with no clear D. There are 11 residues in the CDR3. Germline V CDR1 and CDR2: MNHEY, SVGEGT. Trimming pared 8 bases from V and 6 bases from J, leaving 11 bases between. CDR3 coding DNA: TGTGCCAGCGGGTGGGTCGGCGAGCAGTACTTC. Translation gives CASGWVGEQYF.

This clone is labeled as medium-sized. The V and J genes are TRBV15 and TRBJ1-5, with D uncertain. This CDR3 has 16 residues. Trimming shortened V by 0 bases and J by 0 bases, and 9 bases separated the two germline ends. The germline V gene encodes CDR1 LNHNV and CDR2 YYDKDF (reference sequence). In DNA form, the CDR3 reads TGTGCCACCAGCAGAGATGTAAGGACTAGCAATCAGCCCCAGCATTTT. Its translation: CATSRDVRTSNQPQHF.

This clone was counted only a few times. V gene TRBV6-1 combines with J gene TRBJ2-7; 7 bases map to TRBD1. Trimming cost V 4 bases and J 0 bases; bases outside gene matches: 0. Per germline, CDR1 MNHNS and CDR2 SASEGT. CDR3 length: 13 residues. This CDR3 reads CASSGQGSYEQYF. CDR3 bases: TGTGCCAGCAGTGGACAGGGCTCCTACGAGCAGTACTTC.

This clone ranks as medium-sized (0.01 to 0.1%). J is TRBJ2-3 and V is TRBV6-1; 12 nucleotides align to TRBD2. Germline-derived CDR1 and CDR2 are MNHNS and SASEGT. The CDR3 has 15 amino acids. Germline trimming cut 2 bases from V and 4 bases from J; bases unmatched to any gene: 1. The CDR3 region is CASSERLAGADTQYF. The CDR3 bases are TGTGCCAGCAGTGAACGACTAGCGGGAGCAGATACGCAGTATTTT.